This T cell receptor (beta chain) is drawn from a study of T cell repertoires in cytomegalovirus infection (dated by TCRdb to between 2018 and 2020). Regarding the research as a whole: Peptide stimulations targeted recently identified HLA-C-restricted CMV epitopes, whose presentation resists viral immunomodulation, together with well-studied HLA-B-restricted epitopes. Donor HLA type was relevant to the analysis, as public TCR beta signatures indicated carriage of CMV infection together with the matching HLA type. What the work shows at the level of the full study, not this receptor alone: In both this cohort and an independent cohort of some 350 donors, the cumulative frequency of public TCR beta family members distinguished carriers of CMV infection plus the relevant HLA type. The ex vivo response was dominated by HLA-C-restricted CMV-specific TCR beta clonotypes, which also provided the single most frequent clonotype in two of eight donors.

In the paper's terms, the treatment or condition label means: in vitro stimulation with specific CMV peptide epitopes to enrich CMV-specific T cells. Sequenced using an Illumina HiSeq 1500. Clones were called with MiXCR by TCRdb after fastp trimmed the public reads at Q25, and only in-frame beta chains were retained. Merged by CDR3 protein, the rows form single entries marked with the most common genes and DNA. The sample data list 65,000 to 85,000 distinct CDR3 sequences, and about 29% of these were observed just once. The ten largest make up 59% of the sample. In this sample, this clonotype turned up a few times. The antigen it recognizes is unknown. Base qualities are missing; no much larger clone stands one base away. Material: CD8+ T cells from cultured PBMCs, obtained from culture after CMV antigen stimulation. The receptor was derived from a human donor in good health (CMV status not recorded). Some clones in this sample may be carry-over from other donors' samples.

The DNA reads as follows: TGTGCCAGCAGCCAAGATCTGGGGGGGGACTACAATGAGCAGTTCTTC. The translation is CASSQDLGGDYNEQFF. The chain links TRBV14 with TRBJ2-1; 7 bases in the middle match TRBD2. Spanning cysteine to phenylalanine, the CDR3 consists of 16 amino acids. Kept here is only the CDR3 DNA, which spans 48 bases and is read in frame from base 1. From V the trimming removes 0 bases and from J it removes 3 bases, while the gene matches leave 5 bases of the junction unaccounted for. CDR1 and CDR2, per the germline V gene, are SGHDN and FVKESK.